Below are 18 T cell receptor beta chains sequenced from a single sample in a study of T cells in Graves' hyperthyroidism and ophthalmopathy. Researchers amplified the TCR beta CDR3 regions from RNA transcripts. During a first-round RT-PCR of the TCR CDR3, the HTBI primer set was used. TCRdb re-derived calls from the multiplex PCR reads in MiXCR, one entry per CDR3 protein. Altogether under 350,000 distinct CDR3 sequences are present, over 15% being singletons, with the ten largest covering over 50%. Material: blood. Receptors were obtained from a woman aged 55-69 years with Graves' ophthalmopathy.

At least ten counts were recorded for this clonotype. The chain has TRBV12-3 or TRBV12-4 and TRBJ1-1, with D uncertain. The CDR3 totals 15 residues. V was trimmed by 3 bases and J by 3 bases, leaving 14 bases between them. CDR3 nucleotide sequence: TGTGCCAGCAGTTTTTGTCCAGTTGGGGACACTGAAGCTTTCTTT. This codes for CASSFCPVGDTEAFF.

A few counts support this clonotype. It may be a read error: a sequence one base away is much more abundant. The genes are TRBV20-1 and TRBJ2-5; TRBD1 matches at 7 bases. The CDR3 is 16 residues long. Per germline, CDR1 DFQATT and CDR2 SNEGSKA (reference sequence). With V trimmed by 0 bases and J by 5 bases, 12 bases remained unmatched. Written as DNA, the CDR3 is TGCAGTGCTAGAGAGGTCCGGAGAGGGGGCCTCGAGACCCAGTACTTC. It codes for CSAREVRRGGLETQYF.

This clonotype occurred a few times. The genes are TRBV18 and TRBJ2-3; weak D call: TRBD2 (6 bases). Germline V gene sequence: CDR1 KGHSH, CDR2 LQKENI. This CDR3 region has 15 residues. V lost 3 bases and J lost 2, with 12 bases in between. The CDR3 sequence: CASSPRDQDTDTQYF. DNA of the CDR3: TGTGCCAGCTCACCGCGGGACCAAGACACAGATACGCAGTATTTT.

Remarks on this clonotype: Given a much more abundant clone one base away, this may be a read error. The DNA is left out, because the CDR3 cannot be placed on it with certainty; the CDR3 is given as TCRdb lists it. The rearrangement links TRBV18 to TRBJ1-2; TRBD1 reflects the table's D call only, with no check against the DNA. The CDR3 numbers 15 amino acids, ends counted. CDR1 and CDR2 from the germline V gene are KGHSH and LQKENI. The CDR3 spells CASSPQVGQGNGHTF.

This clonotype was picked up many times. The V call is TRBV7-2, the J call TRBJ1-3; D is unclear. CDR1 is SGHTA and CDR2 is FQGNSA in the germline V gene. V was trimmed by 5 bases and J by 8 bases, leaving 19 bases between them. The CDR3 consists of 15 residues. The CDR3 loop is CASSPNLILSDTIYF. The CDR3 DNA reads TGTGCCAGCAGCCCGAACCTTATTCTTTCGGACACCATATATTTT.

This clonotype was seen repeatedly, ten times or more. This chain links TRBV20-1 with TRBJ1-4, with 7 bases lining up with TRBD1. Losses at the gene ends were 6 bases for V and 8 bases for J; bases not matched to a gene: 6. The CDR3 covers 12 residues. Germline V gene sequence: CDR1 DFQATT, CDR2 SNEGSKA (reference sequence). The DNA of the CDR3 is TGCAGTGCCGGCGGACAGGCCGAAAAACTGTTTTTT. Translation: CSAGGQAEKLFF.

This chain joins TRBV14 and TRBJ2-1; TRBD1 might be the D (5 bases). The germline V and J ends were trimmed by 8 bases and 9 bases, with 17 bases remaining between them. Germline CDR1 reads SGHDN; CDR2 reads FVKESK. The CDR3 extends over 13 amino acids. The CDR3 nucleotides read TGTGCCAGCGGCTCAGGGTTCGGTCTTGAGCAGTTCTTC. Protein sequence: CASGSGFGLEQFF.

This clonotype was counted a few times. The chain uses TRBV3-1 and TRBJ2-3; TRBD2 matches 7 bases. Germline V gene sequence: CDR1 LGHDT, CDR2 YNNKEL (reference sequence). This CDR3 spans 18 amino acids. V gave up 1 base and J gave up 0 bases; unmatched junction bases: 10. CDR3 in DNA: TGTGCCAGCAGCCAAGGGGCATGGCTAGCGGTTAGCACAGATACGCAGTATTTT. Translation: CASSQGAWLAVSTDTQYF.

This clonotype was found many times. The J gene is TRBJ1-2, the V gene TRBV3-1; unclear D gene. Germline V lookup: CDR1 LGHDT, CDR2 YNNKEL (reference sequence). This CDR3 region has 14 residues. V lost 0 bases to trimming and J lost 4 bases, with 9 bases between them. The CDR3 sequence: CASSQDSLGYGYTF. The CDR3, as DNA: TGTGCCAGCAGCCAAGATTCCTTGGGCTATGGCTACACCTTC.

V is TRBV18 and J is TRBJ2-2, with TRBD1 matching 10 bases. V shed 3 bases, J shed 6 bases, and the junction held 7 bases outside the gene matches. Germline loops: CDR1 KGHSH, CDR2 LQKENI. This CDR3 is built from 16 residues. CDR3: CASSPARDRGSGELFF. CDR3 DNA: TGTGCCAGCTCACCGGCCCGGGACAGGGGTTCCGGGGAGCTGTTTTTT.

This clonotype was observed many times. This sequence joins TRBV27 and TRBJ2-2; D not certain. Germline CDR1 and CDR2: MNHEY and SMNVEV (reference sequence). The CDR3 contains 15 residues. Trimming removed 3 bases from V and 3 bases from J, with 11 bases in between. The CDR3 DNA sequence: TGTGCCAGCAGTTTTCGGTTCGCTTACACCGGGGAGCTGTTTTTT. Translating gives CASSFRFAYTGELFF.

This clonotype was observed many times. Here the CDR3 DNA reads TGTGCCAGCAGCTCCCCGGGCACAGATACGCAGTATTTT. It codes for CASSSPGTDTQYF. The rearrangement joins TRBV4-2 to TRBJ2-3, with D unclear. Germline assignment: CDR1 LGHNA and CDR2 YNFKEQ. Trimming shortened V by 5 bases and J by 1 base, and 7 bases separated the two germline ends. The CDR3 length is 13 residues.

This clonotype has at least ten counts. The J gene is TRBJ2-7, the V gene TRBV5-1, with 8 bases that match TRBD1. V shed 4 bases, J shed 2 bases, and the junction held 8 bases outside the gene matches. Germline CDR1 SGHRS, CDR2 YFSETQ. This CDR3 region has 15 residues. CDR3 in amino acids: CASSHGTGLAYEQYF. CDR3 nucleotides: TGCGCCAGCAGCCACGGGACAGGACTTGCCTACGAGCAGTACTTC.

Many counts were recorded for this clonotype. CDR3 sequence: CASSGLAGGKGTQYF. CDR3 nucleotides: TGTGCCAGCAGCGGACTAGCGGGGGGAAAAGGGACCCAGTACTTC. The chain has TRBV14 and TRBJ2-5; 14 nucleotides agree with TRBD2. This CDR3 has 15 amino acids. J gave up 7 bases and V 5 bases, and 6 bases lay outside the gene matches. The germline CDR1 and CDR2 sequences are SGHDN and FVKESK.

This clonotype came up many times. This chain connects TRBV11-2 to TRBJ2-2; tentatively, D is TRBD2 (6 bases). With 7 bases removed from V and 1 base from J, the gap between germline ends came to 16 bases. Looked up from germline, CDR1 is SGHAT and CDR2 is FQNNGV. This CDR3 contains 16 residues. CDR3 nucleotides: TGTGCCAGCACGGTAACCGGGACTCTGAACACCGGGGAGCTGTTTTTT. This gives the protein CASTVTGTLNTGELFF.

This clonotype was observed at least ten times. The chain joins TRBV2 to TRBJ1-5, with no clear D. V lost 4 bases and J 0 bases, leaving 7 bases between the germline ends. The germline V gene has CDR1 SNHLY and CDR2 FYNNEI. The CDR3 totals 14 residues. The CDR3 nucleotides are TGTGCCAGCAGTGCGTCCGGTAGCAATCAGCCCCAGCATTTT. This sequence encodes CASSASGSNQPQHF.

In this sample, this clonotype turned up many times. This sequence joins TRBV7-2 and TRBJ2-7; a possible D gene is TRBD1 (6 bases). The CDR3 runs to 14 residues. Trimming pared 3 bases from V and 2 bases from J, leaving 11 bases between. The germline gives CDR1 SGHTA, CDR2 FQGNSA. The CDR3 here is CASSFKTGPYEQYF. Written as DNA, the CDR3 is TGTGCCAGCAGCTTCAAGACAGGCCCCTACGAGCAGTACTTC.

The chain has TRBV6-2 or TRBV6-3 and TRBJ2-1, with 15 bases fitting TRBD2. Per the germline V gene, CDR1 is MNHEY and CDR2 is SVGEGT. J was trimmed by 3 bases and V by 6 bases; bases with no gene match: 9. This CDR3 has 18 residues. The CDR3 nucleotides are TGTGCCAGCAGCGACCCACGGACTAGCGGGAGGGGCTACAATGAGCAGTTCTTC. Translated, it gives CASSDPRTSGRGYNEQFF.